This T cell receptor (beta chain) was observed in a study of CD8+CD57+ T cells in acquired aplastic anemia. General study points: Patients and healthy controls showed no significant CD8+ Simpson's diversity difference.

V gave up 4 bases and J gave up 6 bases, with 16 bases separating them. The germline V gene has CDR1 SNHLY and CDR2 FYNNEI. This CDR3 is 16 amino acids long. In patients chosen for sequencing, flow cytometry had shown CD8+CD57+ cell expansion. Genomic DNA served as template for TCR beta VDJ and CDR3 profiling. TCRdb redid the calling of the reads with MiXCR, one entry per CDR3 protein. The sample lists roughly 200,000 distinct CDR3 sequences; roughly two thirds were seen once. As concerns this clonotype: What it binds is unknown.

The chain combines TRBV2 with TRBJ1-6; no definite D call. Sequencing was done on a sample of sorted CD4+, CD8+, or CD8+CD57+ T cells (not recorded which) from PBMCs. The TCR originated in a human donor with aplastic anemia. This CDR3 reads CASSGQGRVTNSPLHF. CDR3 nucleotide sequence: TGTGCCAGCAGTGGGCAAGGACGGGTGACTAATTCACCCCTCCACTTT.